Below, one T cell receptor beta chain is given with its context. The data were obtained in a study of blood T cell repertoires in COVID-19. Overall study: PBMCs, B-cell-depleted T cells, or T cells were the source of the cDNA or gDNA that made up the material.

Using immunoSEQ multiplex PCR, the repertoire was profiled, and TCRdb retains in-frame clones only, with some absent. The data show under 200,000 clones, around 80% seen once. V lost 5 bases and J lost 8, with 16 bases in between. The CDR3 is 15 amino acids. CDR1 and CDR2 (germline): SGHTA, FQGTGA. The receptor's source is a man aged 25 to 45 with active or convalescent COVID-19. This chain joins TRBV7-3 and TRBJ1-6; possible D gene TRBD1, 5 bases. Material: peripheral blood. The DNA for the CDR3 is TGTGCCAGCAGCGCCTCAGGGTATTGGGATTCACCCCTCCACTTT. This encodes CASSASGYWDSPLHF.